The 32 T cell receptor beta chains below all came from one sample that was sequenced in a study of T-cell memory formation after mild COVID-19. TCRdb analysed the 5' RACE reads with MiXCR anew, one entry per CDR3 protein. This repertoire shows 120,000 or so distinct CDR3 sequences, about 6% found once; its top ten account for around 2%. The sample was PBMCs or a T cell subset sorted from them (not recorded which). All receptors derive from an adult woman who had mild COVID-19 (a few samples of this study predate the infection). Cell type and time point are not known.

This clonotype was seen many times. The CDR3 sequence is CASRQAGQGLQPQHF. CDR3 in DNA: TGTGCCAGCAGGCAAGCGGGACAGGGGTTGCAGCCCCAGCATTTT. The chain recombines TRBV12-3 or TRBV12-4 with TRBJ1-5, with 10 bases identical to TRBD1. The CDR3 is 15 residues long. V shed 6 bases and J 7 bases; nucleotides not matched to a gene: 9.

This clonotype has just a few counts. This chain joins TRBV6-6 and TRBJ2-5; the D gene is possibly TRBD2 (5 bases). This CDR3 has 12 amino acids. Germline values: CDR1 MNHNY, CDR2 SVGAGI (reference sequence). V was cut by 5 bases and J by 5 bases, with 9 bases left in between. The CDR3 reads CASSDGVETQYF. The DNA for the CDR3 is TGTGCCAGCAGTGACGGGGTGGAGACCCAGTACTTC.

The chain combines TRBV30 with TRBJ1-5; D is unresolved. Germline values: CDR1 GTSNPN, CDR2 SVGIG (reference sequence). The V end lost 2 bases, the J end lost 6 bases, and 11 bases lay between the germline ends. The CDR3 extends over 13 amino acids. CDR3 sequence: CAWSRRETQPQHF. The DNA of the CDR3 is TGTGCCTGGAGTCGAAGGGAGACTCAGCCCCAGCATTTT. Supplemented by reference TRBV30 and TRBJ1-5, the full variable domain reads SQTIHQWPATLVQPVGSPLSLECTVEGTSNPNLYWYRQAAGRGLQLLFYSVGIGQISSEVPQNLSASRPQDRQFILSSKKLLLSDSGFYLCAWSRRETQPQHFGDGTRLSIL.

The sample holds a few counts of this clonotype. V usage is TRBV12-3 or TRBV12-4 and J usage is TRBJ2-7; possibly TRBD1 for D (5 bases). V dropped 0 bases and J dropped 0 bases, with 12 bases sitting between them. The CDR3 has 16 amino acids. CDR3 region: CASSLADTASSYEQYF. In nucleotides, the CDR3 is TGTGCCAGCAGTTTAGCGGACACAGCGAGCTCCTACGAGCAGTACTTC.

This clonotype was found a few times. This sequence joins TRBV7-2 and TRBJ2-7; no clear D gene. Germline loops: CDR1 SGHTA, CDR2 FQGNSA. This CDR3 contains 13 residues. Trimming shortened V by 4 bases and J by 6 bases, and 13 bases separated the two germline ends. CDR3 nucleotides: TGTGCCAGCAGCTATAGGCTCGCCGCCGAGCAGTACTTC. Protein sequence: CASSYRLAAEQYF.

V and J are TRBV20-1 and TRBJ1-2; 9 nucleotides align to TRBD1. V trimming: 5 bases; J trimming: 8 bases; junction bases outside the gene matches: 18. The germline gives CDR1 DFQATT, CDR2 SNEGSKA (reference sequence). The CDR3 is 16 amino acids. The CDR3 sequence: CSAPAGTGIGNRGYTF. The CDR3 DNA follows: TGCAGTGCTCCTGCCGGGACAGGGATCGGGAATAGAGGCTACACCTTC.

The chain carries TRBV29-1 and TRBJ2-7, with 7 positions matching TRBD2. Germline CDR1 reads SQVTM; CDR2 reads ANQGSEA. After removal of 3 bases from V and 5 bases from J, the junction contained 7 bases not matched to a gene. This CDR3 has 13 amino acids. The CDR3 region has the DNA TGCAGCGTTGACCGGGGGGTGGGGAACGAGCAGTACTTC. This encodes CSVDRGVGNEQYF.

This clonotype has ten or more counts. The V gene is TRBV4-1, the J gene TRBJ1-3; D unclear. This CDR3 is built from 15 residues. Germline V gene lookup returns CDR1 MGHRA and CDR2 YSYEKL. The V and J ends lost 0 bases and 0 bases respectively, with 6 bases between them. CDR3 DNA: TGCGCCAGCAGCCAAGATCGCCCCTCTGGAAACACCATATATTTT. It specifies CASSQDRPSGNTIYF.

The chain links TRBV20-1 to TRBJ1-5; 7 nucleotides align to TRBD1. Per the germline V gene, CDR1 is DFQATT and CDR2 is SNEGSKA (reference sequence). CDR3 length: 13 amino acids. V dropped 6 bases and J dropped 7; count of bases not matched to a gene: 9. Written as DNA, the CDR3 is TGCAGTGCAACAACAGGGGTGAAACAGCCCCAGCATTTT. Protein: CSATTGVKQPQHF.

A few counts support this clonotype. The chain uses TRBV6-5 and TRBJ1-2, with D tentatively TRBD1 (5 bases). Trimming cost V 6 bases and J 5 bases, with 19 bases left between them. The CDR3 length is 15 residues. Per germline, CDR1 MNHEY and CDR2 SVGAGI. Here the CDR3 reads CASRDSGKGLYGYTF. The CDR3 DNA is TGTGCCAGCAGGGATTCAGGGAAGGGCCTTTATGGCTACACCTTC.

This clonotype was seen only a few times. This sequence joins TRBV12-3 or TRBV12-4 and TRBJ1-5, with a weak D call TRBD1 (5 bases). The V gene lost 2 bases and the J gene lost 2 bases, with 13 bases spanning the gap. This CDR3 region has 16 residues. The CDR3 reads CASSLSRFRGNQPQHF. The CDR3 nucleotides are TGTGCCAGCAGTTTATCTCGGTTCAGGGGCAATCAGCCCCAGCATTTT.

There are many counts of this clonotype. CDR3 sequence (DNA): TGTGCCAGCAGCCCGGGCCCCACCGGGGAGCTGTTTTTT. Translating gives CASSPGPTGELFF. The genes are TRBV4-2 and TRBJ2-2, with D unclear. The length of the CDR3 is 13 residues. The germline CDR1 and CDR2 sequences are LGHNA and YNFKEQ. Between the trimmed V and J ends, which lost 4 bases and 4 bases, there was a span of 7 bases.

This clonotype was observed at least ten times. The chain is built from TRBV5-1 and TRBJ2-7; 7 nucleotides align to TRBD1. CDR1 and CDR2 (germline): SGHRS, YFSETQ. The CDR3 has 14 amino acids. V shed 5 bases, J shed 4 bases, and the junction held 9 bases outside the gene matches. The DNA of the CDR3 is TGCGCCAGCAGTGGACAGGTGGGGCTATACGAGCAGTACTTC. This gives the protein CASSGQVGLYEQYF.

This clonotype was counted ten times or more. The rearrangement uses TRBV5-1 and TRBJ2-1; 8 bases are a match to TRBD2. Germline CDR1 and CDR2: SGHRS and YFSETQ. V was clipped by 4 bases and J by 7 bases; unmatched bases: 7. CDR3 length: 14 residues. This CDR3 is CASSAGTRFNEQFF. The CDR3 region has the DNA TGCGCCAGCAGCGCGGGGACTAGGTTTAATGAGCAGTTCTTC.

This clonotype was found a few times. The chain has TRBV24-1 and TRBJ2-1, with 11 bases identical to TRBD1. CDR3 length: 12 amino acids. V was clipped by 12 bases and J by 9 bases; unmatched bases: 6. CDR1 is KGHDR and CDR2 is SFDVKD in the germline V gene. The CDR3, as DNA: TGTGCCTCCGGACAGGGGGCAGGTGAGCAGTTCTTC. Encoded protein: CASGQGAGEQFF.

The table lists this clonotype with many counts. The chain uses TRBV5-1 and TRBJ2-1, with D uncertain. The germline gives CDR1 SGHRS, CDR2 YFSETQ. V lost 2 bases to trimming and J lost 8 bases, with 29 bases between them. The CDR3 loop spans 19 amino acids. The CDR3 DNA reads TGCGCCAGCAGCTTCTTCTTTTCTGTGGACGGAACGTCCCTCGATGAGCAGTTCTTC. This translates into CASSFFFSVDGTSLDEQFF.

This clonotype has ten or more counts. The CDR3 DNA follows: TGTGCCAGCAGCTTAGGGGGGGCGGGCAATGAGCAGTTCTTC. As protein: CASSLGGAGNEQFF. The chain has TRBV5-4 and TRBJ2-1; D may be TRBD2 (7 bases). V was trimmed by 2 bases and J by 6 bases, leaving 12 bases between them. This CDR3 is 14 amino acids long. Germline V gene sequence: CDR1 SGHNT, CDR2 YYREEE (reference sequence).

This chain connects TRBV7-9 to TRBJ1-6, with D maybe TRBD1 (6 bases). V lost 3 bases, J lost 7 bases, and 7 bases lay in between. The CDR3 sequence is 13 residues long. The V gene's germline CDR1 is SEHNR and CDR2 FQNEAQ (reference sequence). The DNA of the CDR3 is TGTGCCAGCAGCTTCCAGGGGAATTCACCCCTCCACTTT. Protein sequence: CASSFQGNSPLHF.

This clonotype turned up a few times. This chain connects TRBV7-2 to TRBJ2-3; D gene ambiguous. Trimming removed 1 base from V and 2 bases from J, with 4 bases in between. The germline V gene encodes CDR1 SGHTA and CDR2 FQGNSA. The CDR3 contains 13 residues. CDR3 sequence: CASSLEVTDTQYF. DNA for the CDR3: TGTGCCAGCAGCTTAGAAGTCACAGATACGCAGTATTTT.

Only a few counts were recorded for this clonotype. The gene calls are TRBV5-1 and TRBJ2-5; TRBD2 agrees at 13 bases. Germline values: CDR1 SGHRS, CDR2 YFSETQ. Trimming took 7 bases from V and 1 from J; bases not matched to a gene: 4. The CDR3 length is 15 residues. DNA for the CDR3: TGCGCCAGCGGGACTAGCGGGGCCCTCCAAGAGACCCAGTACTTC. Amino acid sequence: CASGTSGALQETQYF.

This clonotype turned up a few times. This chain uses TRBV20-1 with TRBJ2-5, with D perhaps given as TRBD1 or TRBD2 (6 bases each). Germline loops: CDR1 DFQATT, CDR2 SNEGSKA (reference sequence). This CDR3 is 13 amino acids long. Trimming took 5 bases from V and 2 from J, leaving 12 bases between them. CDR3 sequence: CSAGGPRQETQYF. The DNA of the CDR3 is TGCAGTGCTGGGGGGCCGCGACAAGAGACCCAGTACTTC.

V and J are TRBV4-1 and TRBJ1-1; D gene uncertain. CDR3 length equals 17 residues. With 1 base removed from V and 2 bases from J, the gap between germline ends came to 17 bases. Germline V CDR1 and CDR2: MGHRA, YSYEKL. Written as DNA, the CDR3 is TGCGCCAGCAGCCAAGGTTACCGACCTCGGGAAAACACTGAAGCTTTCTTT. It specifies CASSQGYRPRENTEAFF.

This clonotype was counted between two and nine times. V gene TRBV5-1 combines with J gene TRBJ2-1; D may be TRBD2 (5 bases). Trimming left V 1 base short and J 5 bases short, with 10 bases between. The CDR3 has 14 residues. Germline values: CDR1 SGHRS, CDR2 YFSETQ. In DNA, the CDR3 is TGCGCCAGCAGCTTGTCGGGGTTCAACAATGAGCAGTTCTTC. Encoded protein: CASSLSGFNNEQFF.

This clonotype was detected a few times. The chain couples TRBV9 to TRBJ1-5, with D unclear. Trimming took off 0 bases at V and 7 bases at J, with 11 bases between the two ends. The CDR3 is 14 amino acids. Germline loops: CDR1 SGDLS, CDR2 YYNGEE. This chain's CDR3 is CASSVAGEGQPQHF. The CDR3 DNA reads as TGTGCCAGCAGCGTAGCTGGGGAGGGCCAGCCCCAGCATTTT.

Many counts were recorded for this clonotype. The chain links TRBV4-1 to TRBJ2-3; 8 bases fit TRBD2. Trimming removed 4 bases from V and 4 bases from J; junction bases left unmatched: 7. CDR1 is MGHRA and CDR2 is YSYEKL in the germline V gene. The CDR3 has 15 amino acids. The CDR3 nucleotides read TGCGCCAGCAGCCGCCTCGGGGGGGCCGCAGATACGCAGTATTTT. This gives the protein CASSRLGGAADTQYF.

The chain carries TRBV18 and TRBJ1-1; D gene ambiguous. The germline V and J ends were trimmed by 5 bases and 1 base, with 20 bases remaining between them. CDR1 KGHSH and CDR2 LQKENI come from the germline V gene. The CDR3 has 17 residues. The CDR3 sequence is CASSSSLLTRTNTEAFF. In DNA form, the CDR3 reads TGTGCCAGCTCATCGTCCCTCCTCACGCGGACGAACACTGAAGCTTTCTTT.

This clonotype was observed at least ten times. J is TRBJ2-6 and V is TRBV7-2; D ambiguous. Trimming removed 5 bases at V and 2 bases at J, with 10 bases between. This CDR3 spans 15 amino acids. The germline gives CDR1 SGHTA, CDR2 FQGNSA. The DNA of the CDR3 is TGTGCCAGCAGCCCAGCCCCTCCTGGGGCCAACGTCCTGACTTTC. Translation: CASSPAPPGANVLTF.

The chain uses TRBV20-1 and TRBJ1-5; D perhaps matches TRBD1 (5 bases). Germline CDR1 is DFQATT and CDR2 is SNEGSKA (reference sequence). The V gene lost 0 bases and the J gene lost 1 base, with 10 bases spanning the gap. This CDR3 contains 15 residues. CDR3 in amino acids: CSAREWGISNQPQHF. CDR3 DNA sequence: TGCAGTGCTAGAGAGTGGGGGATAAGCAATCAGCCCCAGCATTTT.

This clonotype occurred a few times. The rearrangement joins TRBV12-3 or TRBV12-4 to TRBJ2-5, with D hard to call. The CDR3 runs to 12 residues. The V and J ends lost 5 bases and 13 bases respectively, with 17 bases between them. In DNA form, the CDR3 reads TGTGCCAGCAGTGTCCCCGGGCTCCACTTGTACTTC. This encodes CASSVPGLHLYF.

V and J are TRBV7-2 and TRBJ2-3; 9 bases map to TRBD2. From germline, CDR1 is SGHTA and CDR2 FQGNSA. V lost 1 base and J lost 2; bases outside the gene matches: 10. The CDR3 loop spans 18 amino acids. The CDR3 spells CASSLGYWGGGVTDTQYF. The CDR3 coding sequence is TGTGCCAGCAGCTTAGGTTACTGGGGCGGGGGGGTCACAGATACGCAGTATTTT.

The V call is TRBV12-3 or TRBV12-4, the J call TRBJ2-2; 7 nucleotides match TRBD1. The ends lost 4 bases at V and 0 bases at J; junction bases unmatched: 20. CDR3 length: 21 amino acids. CDR3 coding DNA: TGTGCCAGCAGTTCCACCCACAGGGGTCTCAGGTGGGCCACGAACACCGGGGAGCTGTTTTTT. This codes for CASSSTHRGLRWATNTGELFF.

This clonotype has just a few counts. The chain links TRBV5-1 to TRBJ2-2, with D possibly matching TRBD2 (5 bases). CDR1 and CDR2 from the germline V gene are SGHRS and YFSETQ. The V gene lost 0 bases and the J gene lost 0 bases, with 15 bases spanning the gap. The CDR3 runs to 18 residues. Here the CDR3 DNA reads TGCGCCAGCAGCTTGGAATCTCGAGCGGTCGCGAACACCGGGGAGCTGTTTTTT. Protein: CASSLESRAVANTGELFF.